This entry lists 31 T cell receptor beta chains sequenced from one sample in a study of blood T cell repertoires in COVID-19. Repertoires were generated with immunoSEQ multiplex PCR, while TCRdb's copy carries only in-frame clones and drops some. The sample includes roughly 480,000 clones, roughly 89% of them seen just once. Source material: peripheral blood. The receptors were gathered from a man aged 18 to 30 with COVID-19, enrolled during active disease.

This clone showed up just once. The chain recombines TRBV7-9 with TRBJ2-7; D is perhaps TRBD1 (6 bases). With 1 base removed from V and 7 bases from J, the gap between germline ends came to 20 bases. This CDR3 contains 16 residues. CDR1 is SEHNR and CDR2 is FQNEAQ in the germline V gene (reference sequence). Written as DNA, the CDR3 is TGTGCCAGCAGCTTAGGAGATGGGATAGGGGGTGGGGAGCAGTACTTC. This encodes CASSLGDGIGGGEQYF. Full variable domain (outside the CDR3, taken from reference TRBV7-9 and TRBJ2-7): DTGVSQNPRHKITKRGQNVTFRCDPISEHNRLYWYRQTLGQGPEFLTYFQNEAQLEKSRLLSDRFSAERPKGSFSTLEIQRTEQGDSAMYLCASSLGDGIGGGEQYFGPGTRLTVT.

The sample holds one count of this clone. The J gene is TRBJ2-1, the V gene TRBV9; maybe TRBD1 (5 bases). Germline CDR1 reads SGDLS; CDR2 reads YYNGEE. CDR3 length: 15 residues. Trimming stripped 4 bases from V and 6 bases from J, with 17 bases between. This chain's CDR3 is CASSPGRSVPNEQFF. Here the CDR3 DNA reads TGTGCCAGCAGCCCAGGGCGGTCTGTCCCCAATGAGCAGTTCTTC.

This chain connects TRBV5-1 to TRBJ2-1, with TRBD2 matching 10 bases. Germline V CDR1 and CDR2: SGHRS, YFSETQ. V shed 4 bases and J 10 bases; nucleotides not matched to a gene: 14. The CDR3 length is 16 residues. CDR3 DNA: TGCGCCAGCAGCGTGACCTCGGCTAGCGGGAGTGTCGAGCAGTTCTTC. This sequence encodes CASSVTSASGSVEQFF.

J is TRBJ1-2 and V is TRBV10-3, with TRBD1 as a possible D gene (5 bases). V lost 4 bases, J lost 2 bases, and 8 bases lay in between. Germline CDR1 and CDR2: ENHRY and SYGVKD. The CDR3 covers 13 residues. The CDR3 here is CAISGGLNYGYTF. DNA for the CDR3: TGTGCCATCAGTGGGGGCCTAAACTATGGCTACACCTTC.

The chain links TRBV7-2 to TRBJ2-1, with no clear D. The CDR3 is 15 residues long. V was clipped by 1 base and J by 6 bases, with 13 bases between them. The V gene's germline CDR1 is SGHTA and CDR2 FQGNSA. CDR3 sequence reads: CASSLEVRRANEQFF. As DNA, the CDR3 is TGTGCCAGCAGCTTAGAGGTGAGGAGAGCCAATGAGCAGTTCTTC.

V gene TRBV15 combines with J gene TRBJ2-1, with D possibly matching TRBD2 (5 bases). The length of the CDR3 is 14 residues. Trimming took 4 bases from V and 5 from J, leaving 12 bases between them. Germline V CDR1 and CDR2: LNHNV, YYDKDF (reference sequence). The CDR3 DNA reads TGTGCCACCAGCAACAGTGGGAGTAACAATGAGCAGTTCTTC. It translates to CATSNSGSNNEQFF.

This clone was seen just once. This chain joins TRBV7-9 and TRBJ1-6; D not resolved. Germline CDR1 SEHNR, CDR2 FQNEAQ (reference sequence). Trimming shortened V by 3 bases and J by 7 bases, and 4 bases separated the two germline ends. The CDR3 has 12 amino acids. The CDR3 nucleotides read TGTGCCAGCAGCTTCCAGAATTCACCCCTCCACTTT. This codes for CASSFQNSPLHF.

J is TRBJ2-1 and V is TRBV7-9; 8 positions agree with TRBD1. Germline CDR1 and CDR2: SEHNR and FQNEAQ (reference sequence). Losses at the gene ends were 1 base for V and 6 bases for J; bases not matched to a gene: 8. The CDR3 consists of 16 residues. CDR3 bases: TGTGCCAGCAGCTTAGAAGCGGACAGGGTCGGCAATGAGCAGTTCTTC. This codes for CASSLEADRVGNEQFF. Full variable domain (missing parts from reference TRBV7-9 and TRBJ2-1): DTGVSQNPRHKITKRGQNVTFRCDPISEHNRLYWYRQTLGQGPEFLTYFQNEAQLEKSRLLSDRFSAERPKGSFSTLEIQRTEQGDSAMYLCASSLEADRVGNEQFFGPGTRLTVL.

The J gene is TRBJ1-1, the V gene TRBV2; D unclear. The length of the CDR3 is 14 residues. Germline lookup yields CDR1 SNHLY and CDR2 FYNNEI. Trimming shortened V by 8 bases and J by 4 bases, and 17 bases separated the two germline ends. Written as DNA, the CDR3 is TGTGCCAGCTCGTCTTGGAGTCTCGGCACTGAAGCTTTCTTT. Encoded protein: CASSSWSLGTEAFF.

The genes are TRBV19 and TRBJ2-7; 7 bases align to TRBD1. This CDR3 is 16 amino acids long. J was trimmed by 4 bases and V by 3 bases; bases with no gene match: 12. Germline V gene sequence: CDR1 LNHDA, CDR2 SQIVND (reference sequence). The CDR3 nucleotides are TGTGCCAGTAGTATTTCGGTGACAGGGATCACATACGAGCAGTACTTC. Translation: CASSISVTGITYEQYF.

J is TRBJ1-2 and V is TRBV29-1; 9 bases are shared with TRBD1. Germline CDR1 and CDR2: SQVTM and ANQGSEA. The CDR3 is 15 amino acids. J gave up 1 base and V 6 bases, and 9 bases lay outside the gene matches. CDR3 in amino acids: CSVAGTGSLNYGYTF. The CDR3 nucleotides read TGCAGCGTCGCCGGGACAGGGAGCCTTAACTATGGCTACACCTTC.

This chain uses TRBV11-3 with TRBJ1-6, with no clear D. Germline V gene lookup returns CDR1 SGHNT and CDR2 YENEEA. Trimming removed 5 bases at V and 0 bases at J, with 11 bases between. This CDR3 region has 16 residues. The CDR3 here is CASSNSGISYNSPLHF. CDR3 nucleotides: TGTGCCAGCAGCAACTCCGGGATCTCCTATAATTCACCCCTCCACTTT.

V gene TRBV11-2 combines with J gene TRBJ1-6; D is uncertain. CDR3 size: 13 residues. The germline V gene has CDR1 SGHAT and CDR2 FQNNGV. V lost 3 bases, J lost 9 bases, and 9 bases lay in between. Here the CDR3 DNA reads TGTGCCAGCAGCTTCGAGAGAACTTCACCCCTCCACTTT. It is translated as CASSFERTSPLHF.

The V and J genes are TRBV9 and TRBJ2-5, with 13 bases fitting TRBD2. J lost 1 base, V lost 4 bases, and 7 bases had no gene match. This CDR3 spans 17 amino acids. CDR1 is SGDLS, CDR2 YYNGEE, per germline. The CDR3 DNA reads TGTGCCAGCAGCCCCTCACTAGCGGGAGGGGGCCAAGAGACCCAGTACTTC. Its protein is CASSPSLAGGGQETQYF.

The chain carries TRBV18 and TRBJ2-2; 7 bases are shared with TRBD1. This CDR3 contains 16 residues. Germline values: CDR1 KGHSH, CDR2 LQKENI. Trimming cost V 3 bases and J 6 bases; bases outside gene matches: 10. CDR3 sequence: CASSPSGQVNAGELFF. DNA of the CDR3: TGTGCCAGCTCACCGTCAGGACAGGTTAACGCCGGGGAGCTGTTTTTT.

The CDR3 is CASSRGPGDQPQHF. CDR3 DNA: TGTGCCAGCAGCCGGGGCCCGGGGGATCAGCCCCAGCATTTT. This rearrangement joins TRBV2 to TRBJ1-5, with a weak D call TRBD1 (5 bases). Per the germline V gene, CDR1 is SNHLY and CDR2 is FYNNEI. With 6 bases removed from V and 5 bases from J, the gap between germline ends came to 14 bases. The CDR3 is 14 residues long.

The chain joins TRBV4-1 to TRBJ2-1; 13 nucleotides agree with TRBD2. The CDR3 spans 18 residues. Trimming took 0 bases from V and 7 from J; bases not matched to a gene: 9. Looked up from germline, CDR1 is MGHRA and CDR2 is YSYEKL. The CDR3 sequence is CASSQELYRTSGGNEQFF. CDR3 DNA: TGCGCCAGCAGCCAAGAACTTTACAGGACTAGCGGGGGAAATGAGCAGTTCTTC.

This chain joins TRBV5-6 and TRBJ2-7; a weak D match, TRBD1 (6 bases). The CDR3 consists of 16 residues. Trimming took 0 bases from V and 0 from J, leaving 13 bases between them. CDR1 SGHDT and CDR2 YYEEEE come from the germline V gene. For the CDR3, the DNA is TGTGCCAGCAGCTTGGTTTTCGGGGACATCTCCTACGAGCAGTACTTC. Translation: CASSLVFGDISYEQYF.

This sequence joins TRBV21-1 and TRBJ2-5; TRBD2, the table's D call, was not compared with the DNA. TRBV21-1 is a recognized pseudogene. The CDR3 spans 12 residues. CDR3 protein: CASSKARETQYF. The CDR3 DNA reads TGTGCCAGCAGCAAAGCGAGGGAGACCCAGTACTTC.

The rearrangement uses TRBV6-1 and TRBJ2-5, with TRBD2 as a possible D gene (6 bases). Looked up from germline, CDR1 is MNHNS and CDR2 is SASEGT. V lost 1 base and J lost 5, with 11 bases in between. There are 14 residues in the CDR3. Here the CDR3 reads CASSEEGRRETQYF. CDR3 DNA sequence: TGTGCCAGCAGTGAAGAGGGGAGGAGGGAGACCCAGTACTTC.

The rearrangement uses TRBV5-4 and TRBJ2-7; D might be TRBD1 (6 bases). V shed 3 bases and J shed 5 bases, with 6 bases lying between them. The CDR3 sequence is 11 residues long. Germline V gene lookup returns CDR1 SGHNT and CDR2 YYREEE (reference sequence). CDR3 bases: TGTGCCAGCAGCTCAGGGGACGAGCAGTACTTC. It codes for CASSSGDEQYF.

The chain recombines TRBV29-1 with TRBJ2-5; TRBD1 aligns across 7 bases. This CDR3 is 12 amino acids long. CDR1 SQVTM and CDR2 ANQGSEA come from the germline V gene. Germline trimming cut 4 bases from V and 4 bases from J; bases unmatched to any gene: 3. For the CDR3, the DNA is TGCAGCGTTGGGACAGGCGGAGAGACCCAGTACTTC. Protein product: CSVGTGGETQYF.

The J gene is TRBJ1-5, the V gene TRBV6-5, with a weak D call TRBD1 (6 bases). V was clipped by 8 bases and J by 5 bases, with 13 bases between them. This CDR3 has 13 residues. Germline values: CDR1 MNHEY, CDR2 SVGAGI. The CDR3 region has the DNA TGTGCCAGCCGGGGGGACACCCATCAGCCCCAGCATTTT. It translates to CASRGDTHQPQHF.

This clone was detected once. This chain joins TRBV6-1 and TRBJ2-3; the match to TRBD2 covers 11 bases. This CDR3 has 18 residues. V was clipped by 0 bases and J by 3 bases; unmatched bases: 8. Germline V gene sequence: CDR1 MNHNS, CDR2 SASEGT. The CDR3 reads CASSEALLAGGITDTQYF. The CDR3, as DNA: TGTGCCAGCAGTGAAGCGCTCTTAGCGGGGGGGATTACAGATACGCAGTATTTT.

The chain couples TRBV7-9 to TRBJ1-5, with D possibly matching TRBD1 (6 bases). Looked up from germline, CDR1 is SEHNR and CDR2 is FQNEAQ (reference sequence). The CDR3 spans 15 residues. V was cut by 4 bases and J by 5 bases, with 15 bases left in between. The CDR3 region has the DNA TGTGCCAGCAGCTCAAGTGACAGGTTCGATCAGCCCCAGCATTTT. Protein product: CASSSSDRFDQPQHF. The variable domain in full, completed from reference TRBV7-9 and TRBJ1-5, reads DTGVSQNPRHKITKRGQNVTFRCDPISEHNRLYWYRQTLGQGPEFLTYFQNEAQLEKSRLLSDRFSAERPKGSFSTLEIQRTEQGDSAMYLCASSSSDRFDQPQHFGDGTRLSIL.

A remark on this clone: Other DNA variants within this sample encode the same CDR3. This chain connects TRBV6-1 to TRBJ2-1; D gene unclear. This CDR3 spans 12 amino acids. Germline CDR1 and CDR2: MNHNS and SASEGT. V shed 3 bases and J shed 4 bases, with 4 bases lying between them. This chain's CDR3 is CASSDRYNEQFF. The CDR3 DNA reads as TGTGCCAGCAGTGACCGGTACAATGAGCAGTTCTTC.

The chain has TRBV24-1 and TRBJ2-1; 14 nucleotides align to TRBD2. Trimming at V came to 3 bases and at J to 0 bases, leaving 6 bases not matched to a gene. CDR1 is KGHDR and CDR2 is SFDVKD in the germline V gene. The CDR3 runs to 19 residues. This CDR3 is CATSDIGTSGSPSYNEQFF. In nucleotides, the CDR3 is TGTGCCACCAGTGATATAGGGACTAGCGGGAGTCCCTCCTACAATGAGCAGTTCTTC.

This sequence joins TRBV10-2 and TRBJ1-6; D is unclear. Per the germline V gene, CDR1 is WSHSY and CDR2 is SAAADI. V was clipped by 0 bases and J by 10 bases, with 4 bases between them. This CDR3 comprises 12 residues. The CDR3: CASSESRSPLHF. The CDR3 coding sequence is TGCGCCAGCAGTGAGTCCCGGTCACCCCTCCACTTT.

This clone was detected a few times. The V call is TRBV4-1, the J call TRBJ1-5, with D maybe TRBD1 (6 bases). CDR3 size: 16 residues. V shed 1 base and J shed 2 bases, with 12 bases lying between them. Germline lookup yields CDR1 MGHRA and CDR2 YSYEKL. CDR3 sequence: CASSQASPGGNQPQHF. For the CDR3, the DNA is TGCGCCAGCAGCCAAGCCAGCCCAGGGGGCAATCAGCCCCAGCATTTT.

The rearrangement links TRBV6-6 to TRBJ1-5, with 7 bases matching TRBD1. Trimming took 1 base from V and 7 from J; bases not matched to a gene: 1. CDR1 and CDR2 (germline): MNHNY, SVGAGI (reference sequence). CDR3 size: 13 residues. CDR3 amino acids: CASSYLDRQPQHF. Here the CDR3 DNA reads TGTGCCAGCAGTTACTTGGACAGGCAGCCCCAGCATTTT.

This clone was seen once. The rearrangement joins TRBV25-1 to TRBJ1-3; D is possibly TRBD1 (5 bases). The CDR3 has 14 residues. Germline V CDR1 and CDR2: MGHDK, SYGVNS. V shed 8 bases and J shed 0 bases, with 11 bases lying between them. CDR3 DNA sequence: TGTGCCAGCGTTGACAGACTCTCTGGAAACACCATATATTTT. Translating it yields CASVDRLSGNTIYF. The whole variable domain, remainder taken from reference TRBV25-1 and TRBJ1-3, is EADIYQTPRYLVIGTGKKITLECSQTMGHDKMYWYQQDPGMELHLIHYSYGVNSTEKGDLSSESTVSRIRTEHFPLTLESARPSHTSQYLCASVDRLSGNTIYFGEGSWLTVV.